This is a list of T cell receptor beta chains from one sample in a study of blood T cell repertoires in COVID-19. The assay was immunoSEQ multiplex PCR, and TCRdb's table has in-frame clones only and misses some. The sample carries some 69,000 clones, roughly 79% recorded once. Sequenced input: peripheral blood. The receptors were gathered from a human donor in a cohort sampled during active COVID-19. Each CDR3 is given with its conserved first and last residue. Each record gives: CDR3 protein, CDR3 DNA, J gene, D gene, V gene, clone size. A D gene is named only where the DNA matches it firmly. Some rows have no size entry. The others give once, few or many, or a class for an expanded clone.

CDR3: CASSQGGRETQYF; DNA: TGTGCCAGCAGCCAGGGGGGACGAGAGACCCAGTACTTC; J: TRBJ2-5; D: -; V: TRBV3-1/TRBV3-2; size: -
CDR3: CASSIPDRGWSGNTIYF; DNA: TGTGCCAGTAGTATACCGGACAGGGGATGGTCTGGAAACACCATATATTTT; J: TRBJ1-3; D: TRBD1; V: TRBV19; size: -
CDR3: CASSYTAGGSTDTQYF; DNA: TGTGCCAGCAGCTACACAGCGGGGGGATCCACAGATACGCAGTATTTT; J: TRBJ2-3; D: TRBD2; V: TRBV7-9; size: -
CDR3: CASSASGTGIYNEQFF; DNA: TGTGCCAGCAGTGCATCCGGGACAGGGATCTACAATGAGCAGTTCTTC; J: TRBJ2-1; D: TRBD1; V: TRBV28; size: once
CDR3: CASNGLAGSTDTQYF; DNA: TGTGCCAGCAACGGACTAGCGGGATCCACAGATACGCAGTATTTT; J: TRBJ2-3; D: TRBD2; V: TRBV6-5; size: once
CDR3: CASSPINSPLHF; DNA: TGTGCCAGCAGTCCTATCAATTCACCCCTCCACTTT; J: TRBJ1-6; D: -; V: TRBV27; size: -
CDR3: CASSSLAGGAPSGELFF; DNA: TGTGCCAGCAGCTCTTTAGCGGGAGGCGCCCCGTCCGGGGAGCTGTTTTTT; J: TRBJ2-2; D: TRBD2; V: TRBV3-1/TRBV3-2; size: -
CDR3: CASRFTPGTGARETQYF; DNA: TGTGCCAGCAGATTTACCCCAGGGACAGGGGCTAGGGAGACCCAGTACTTC; J: TRBJ2-5; D: TRBD1; V: TRBV27; size: -
CDR3: CSVDEVSGTSEFF; DNA: TGCAGCGTTGATGAGGTTTCCGGGACATCTGAATTTTTT; J: TRBJ1-4; D: -; V: TRBV29-1; size: -
CDR3: CASSPRRTGNTEAFF; DNA: TGTGCCAGCAGCCCACGGCGGACGGGAAACACTGAAGCTTTCTTT; J: TRBJ1-1; D: -; V: TRBV5-5; size: -
CDR3: CASRFSGQGLLFF; DNA: TGCGCCAGCAGGTTCTCGGGACAGGGCCTACTGTTTTTT; J: TRBJ2-2; D: TRBD1; V: TRBV5-1; size: -
CDR3: CASSLGGEGYNEQFF; DNA: TGCGCCAGCAGCTTGGGCGGGGAGGGCTACAATGAGCAGTTCTTC; J: TRBJ2-1; D: TRBD2; V: TRBV5-1; size: -
CDR3: CASSLTSGGHNEQFF; DNA: TGTGCCAGCTCACTCACTAGCGGGGGACACAATGAGCAGTTCTTC; J: TRBJ2-1; D: TRBD2; V: TRBV18; size: once
CDR3: CASDRAAGANVLTF; DNA: TGTGCCAGCGACAGGGCGGCTGGGGCCAACGTCCTGACTTTC; J: TRBJ2-6; D: TRBD1; V: TRBV6-5; size: -
CDR3: CASSIGAGWNTGELFF; DNA: TGTGCCAGTAGTATTGGGGCAGGATGGAACACCGGGGAGCTGTTTTTT; J: TRBJ2-2; D: -; V: TRBV19; size: -
CDR3: CASSGGTVNEKLFF; DNA: TGTGCCAGCTCAGGCGGGACGGTAAATGAAAAACTGTTTTTT; J: TRBJ1-4; D: -; V: TRBV18; size: -
CDR3: CASSPRELAGVGETQYF; DNA: TGTGCCAGCAGCCCCCGGGAGCTAGCGGGAGTTGGAGAGACCCAGTACTTC; J: TRBJ2-5; D: TRBD2; V: TRBV7-9; size: -
CDR3: CASSFDYRGTTAWPLHF; DNA: TGTGCCAGTAGCTTCGACTACAGGGGGACTACGGCGTGGCCCCTCCACTTT; J: TRBJ1-6; D: TRBD1; V: TRBV19; size: -
CDR3: CASSRGHQNQPQHF; DNA: TGTGCCAGCAGCCGGGGACACCAGAATCAGCCCCAGCATTTT; J: TRBJ1-5; D: -; V: TRBV7-9; size: -
CDR3: CASSRLLEQFF; DNA: TGTGCCAGCAGTCGACTTCTGGAGCAGTTCTTC; J: TRBJ2-1; D: -; V: TRBV12-3/TRBV12-4; size: -
CDR3: CASSLRAEAFF; DNA: TGTGCCAGCAGCCTTCGGGCTGAAGCTTTCTTT; J: TRBJ1-1; D: -; V: TRBV3-1/TRBV3-2; size: few
CDR3: CASFPAQGYNSPLHF; DNA: TGTGCCAGCTTTCCCGCACAGGGCTATAATTCACCCCTCCACTTT; J: TRBJ1-6; D: -; V: TRBV28; size: once
CDR3: CASSYSSATGRLHTEAFF; DNA: TGTGCCAGCAGTTACTCATCAGCGACAGGGCGCCTCCACACTGAAGCTTTCTTT; J: TRBJ1-1; D: TRBD1; V: TRBV6-2/TRBV6-3; size: -
CDR3: CASSLLGLNEKLFF; DNA: TGCGCCAGCAGCTTGCTGGGCCTTAATGAAAAACTGTTTTTT; J: TRBJ1-4; D: -; V: TRBV5-1; size: -
CDR3: CSAAGGKNEQYF; DNA: TGCAGCGCCGCAGGGGGCAAGAACGAGCAGTACTTC; J: TRBJ2-7; D: TRBD1; V: TRBV29-1; size: -
CDR3: CASTPGLAYNEQFF; DNA: TGTGCCAGCACCCCCGGACTAGCGTACAATGAGCAGTTCTTC; J: TRBJ2-1; D: TRBD2; V: TRBV9; size: -
CDR3: CASSRERGPRGEQFF; DNA: TGTGCCAGCAGCCGCGAGCGGGGCCCGCGTGGGGAGCAGTTCTTC; J: TRBJ2-1; D: TRBD2; V: TRBV7-8; size: -
CDR3: CASSVAEREGTQYF; DNA: TGTGCCAGCAGCGTAGCTGAGAGGGAAGGAACCCAGTACTTC; J: TRBJ2-5; D: -; V: TRBV9; size: -
CDR3: CATSRPGQASYEQYF; DNA: TGTGCCACCAGCAGACCTGGACAGGCCTCCTACGAGCAGTACTTC; J: TRBJ2-7; D: TRBD1; V: TRBV15; size: -
CDR3: CASSLVGGLADTQYF; DNA: TGCGCCAGCAGCTTGGTCGGGGGTCTGGCAGATACGCAGTATTTT; J: TRBJ2-3; D: -; V: TRBV5-1; size: -
CDR3: CASSRDRYNSPLHF; DNA: TGCGCCAGCAGCAGGGACAGGTATAATTCACCCCTCCACTTT; J: TRBJ1-6; D: TRBD1; V: TRBV5-1; size: -
CDR3: CASSRWGEDQPQHF; DNA: TGTGCCAGTAGTAGATGGGGAGAGGATCAGCCCCAGCATTTT; J: TRBJ1-5; D: -; V: TRBV19; size: -
CDR3: CASSQTGNYGYTF; DNA: TGTGCCAGCAGCCAGACAGGGAACTATGGCTACACCTTC; J: TRBJ1-2; D: TRBD1; V: TRBV7-9; size: once
CDR3: CASSRTGVWGAEAFF; DNA: TGTGCCAGTAGCCGGACAGGGGTGTGGGGGGCTGAAGCTTTCTTT; J: TRBJ1-1; D: TRBD1; V: TRBV19; size: -
CDR3: CAITRTGGAGGHYNEQFF; DNA: TGTGCCATCACCCGGACAGGGGGCGCGGGCGGGCATTACAATGAGCAGTTCTTC; J: TRBJ2-1; D: TRBD1; V: TRBV10-3; size: -
CDR3: CASSDGGLAGGYTDTQYF; DNA: TGTGCCAGCAGCGATGGAGGACTAGCGGGGGGGTACACAGATACGCAGTATTTT; J: TRBJ2-3; D: TRBD2; V: TRBV9; size: -
CDR3: CSVGSGEKLFF; DNA: TGCAGCGTTGGTTCGGGGGAAAAACTGTTTTTT; J: TRBJ1-4; D: -; V: TRBV29-1; size: -
CDR3: CASSQSGQGRIDYTF; DNA: TGTGCCAGCAGCCAATCGGGACAGGGCAGAATCGACTACACCTTC; J: TRBJ1-2; D: TRBD1; V: TRBV16; size: -
CDR3: CASSPSGSGGYTF; DNA: TGTGCCAGCAGCCCCTCCGGGTCTGGTGGCTACACCTTC; J: TRBJ1-2; D: -; V: TRBV3-1/TRBV3-2; size: few
CDR3: CASSLGLGRGETQYF; DNA: TGTGCCAGCAGCTTAGGCCTCGGCAGGGGGGAGACCCAGTACTTC; J: TRBJ2-5; D: TRBD1; V: TRBV13; size: once
CDR3: CSASPGGGETQYF; DNA: TGCAGTGCTAGTCCCGGGGGGGGAGAGACCCAGTACTTC; J: TRBJ2-5; D: TRBD2; V: TRBV20-1; size: -
CDR3: CASSGSGGASSEQFF; DNA: TGTGCCAGCAGTGGCAGCGGGGGGGCCTCTAGTGAGCAGTTCTTC; J: TRBJ2-1; D: TRBD2; V: TRBV7-8; size: few
CDR3: CASSLAGQPNTIYF; DNA: TGTGCCAGCAGCTTGGCGGGACAGCCAAACACCATATATTTT; J: TRBJ1-3; D: TRBD1; V: TRBV5-6; size: -
CDR3: CASSYGDPSRGAGGNTIYF; DNA: TGTGCCAGCAGTTACGGAGACCCCTCTCGGGGGGCGGGAGGAAACACCATATATTTT; J: TRBJ1-3; D: -; V: TRBV6-2/TRBV6-3; size: -
CDR3: CASSGDRGYEQYF; DNA: TGTGCCAGCAGCGGGGACAGGGGCTACGAGCAGTACTTC; J: TRBJ2-7; D: TRBD1; V: TRBV2; size: -
CDR3: CASSDLPGLAVYEQYF; DNA: TGTGCCAGTAGCGACCTCCCGGGACTAGCGGTCTACGAGCAGTACTTC; J: TRBJ2-7; D: TRBD2; V: TRBV19; size: many
CDR3: CAWSVQGYSNQPQHF; DNA: TGTGCCTGGAGTGTACAGGGGTATAGCAATCAGCCCCAGCATTTT; J: TRBJ1-5; D: TRBD1; V: TRBV30; size: -
CDR3: CASSLDTGYYNEQFF; DNA: TGTGCCAGCAGCTTAGATACGGGTTACTACAATGAGCAGTTCTTC; J: TRBJ2-1; D: -; V: TRBV7-2; size: once
CDR3: CASTDGGARTEKLFF; DNA: TGTGCCAGCACCGATGGTGGGGCCAGAACAGAAAAACTGTTTTTT; J: TRBJ1-4; D: -; V: TRBV6-5; size: -
CDR3: CASSLRGEGNTEAFF; DNA: TGTGCCAGCAGCTTGCGGGGCGAGGGGAACACTGAAGCTTTCTTT; J: TRBJ1-1; D: -; V: TRBV11-3; size: once
CDR3: CASSPNRGLETQYF; DNA: TGTGCCAGCTCACCCAACAGGGGGCTAGAGACCCAGTACTTC; J: TRBJ2-5; D: TRBD1; V: TRBV18; size: once
CDR3: CASSLGGESTEAFF; DNA: TGTGCCAGCAGCTTGGGCGGAGAGAGCACTGAAGCTTTCTTT; J: TRBJ1-1; D: -; V: TRBV5-4; size: -
CDR3: CASSLGTGVGNQPQHF; DNA: TGTGCCAGCAGCTTGGGGACAGGGGTTGGCAATCAGCCCCAGCATTTT; J: TRBJ1-5; D: TRBD1; V: TRBV5-6; size: -
CDR3: CASSHGGNTIYF; DNA: TGTGCCAGCAGCCACGGGGGAAACACCATATATTTT; J: TRBJ1-3; D: -; V: TRBV14; size: once
CDR3: CASSVDTSGGTDTQYF; DNA: TGTGCCAGCAGCGTAGATACTAGCGGGGGCACAGATACGCAGTATTTT; J: TRBJ2-3; D: TRBD2; V: TRBV9; size: -